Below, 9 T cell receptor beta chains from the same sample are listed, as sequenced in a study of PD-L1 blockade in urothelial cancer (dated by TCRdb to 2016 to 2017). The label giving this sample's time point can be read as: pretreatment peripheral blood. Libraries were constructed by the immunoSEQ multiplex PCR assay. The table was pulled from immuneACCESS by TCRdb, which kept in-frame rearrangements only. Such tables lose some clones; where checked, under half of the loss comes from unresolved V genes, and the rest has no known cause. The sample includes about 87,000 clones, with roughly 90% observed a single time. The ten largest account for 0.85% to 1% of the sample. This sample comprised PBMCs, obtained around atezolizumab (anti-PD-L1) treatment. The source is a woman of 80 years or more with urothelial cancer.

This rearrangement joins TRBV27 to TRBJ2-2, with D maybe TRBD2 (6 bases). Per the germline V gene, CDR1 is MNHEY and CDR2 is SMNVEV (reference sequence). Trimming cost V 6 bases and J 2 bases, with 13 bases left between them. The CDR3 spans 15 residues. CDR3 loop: CASSRPGLNTGELFF. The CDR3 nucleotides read TGTGCCAGCAGCCGACCGGGACTCAACACCGGGGAGCTGTTTTTT.

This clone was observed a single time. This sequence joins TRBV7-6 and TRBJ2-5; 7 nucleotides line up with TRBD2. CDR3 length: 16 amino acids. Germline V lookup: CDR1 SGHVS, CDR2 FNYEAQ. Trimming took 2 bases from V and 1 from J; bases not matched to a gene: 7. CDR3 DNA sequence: TGTGCCAGCAGCTTATACCCGGGGAGGGTCCAAGAGACCCAGTACTTC. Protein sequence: CASSLYPGRVQETQYF.

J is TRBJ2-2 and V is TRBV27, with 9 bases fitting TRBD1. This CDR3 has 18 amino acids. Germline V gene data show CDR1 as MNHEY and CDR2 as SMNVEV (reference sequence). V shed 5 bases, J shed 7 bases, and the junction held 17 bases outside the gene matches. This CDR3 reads CASSPQHNPGQGYGELFF. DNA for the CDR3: TGTGCCAGCAGTCCACAGCATAACCCGGGACAGGGTTACGGGGAGCTGTTTTTT.

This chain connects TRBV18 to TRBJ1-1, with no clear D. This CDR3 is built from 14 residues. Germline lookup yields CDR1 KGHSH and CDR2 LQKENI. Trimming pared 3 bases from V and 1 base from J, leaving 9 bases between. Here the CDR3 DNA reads TGTGCCAGCTCACCTTCCGGTTCGAACACTGAAGCTTTCTTT. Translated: CASSPSGSNTEAFF.

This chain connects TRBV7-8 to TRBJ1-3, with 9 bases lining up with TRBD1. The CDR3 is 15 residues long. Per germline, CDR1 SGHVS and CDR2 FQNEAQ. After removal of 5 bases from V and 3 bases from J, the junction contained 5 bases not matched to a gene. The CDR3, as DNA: TGTGCCAGCAGCCCCACAGGGGGCCGTGGAAACACCATATATTTT. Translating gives CASSPTGGRGNTIYF.

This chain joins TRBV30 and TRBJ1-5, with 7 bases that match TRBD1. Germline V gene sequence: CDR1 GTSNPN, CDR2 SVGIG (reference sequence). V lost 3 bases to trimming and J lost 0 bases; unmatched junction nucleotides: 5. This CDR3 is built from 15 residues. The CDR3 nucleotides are TGTGCCTGGAGGCCCGGGACAGTTAGCAATCAGCCCCAGCATTTT. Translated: CAWRPGTVSNQPQHF. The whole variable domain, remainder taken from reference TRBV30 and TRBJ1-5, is SQTIHQWPATLVQPVGSPLSLECTVEGTSNPNLYWYRQAAGRGLQLLFYSVGIGQISSEVPQNLSASRPQDRQFILSSKKLLLSDSGFYLCAWRPGTVSNQPQHFGDGTRLSIL.

The CDR3 nucleotides read TGTGCCAGCAGCCGAAACCCGCCGGGACAGGGCAGCGAGCAGTACTTC. This gives the protein CASSRNPPGQGSEQYF. V is TRBV11-2 and J is TRBJ2-7, with 9 bases that match TRBD1. The CDR3 contains 16 residues. V gave up 5 bases and J gave up 6 bases; unmatched junction bases: 14. The germline gives CDR1 SGHAT, CDR2 FQNNGV.

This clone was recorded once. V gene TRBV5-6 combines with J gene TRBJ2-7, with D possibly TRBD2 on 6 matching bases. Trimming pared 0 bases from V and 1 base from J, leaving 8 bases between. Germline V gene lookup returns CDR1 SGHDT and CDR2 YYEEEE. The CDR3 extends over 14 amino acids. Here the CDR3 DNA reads TGTGCCAGCAGCTTGGCGGGGACTTCCTACGAGCAGTACTTC. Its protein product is CASSLAGTSYEQYF.

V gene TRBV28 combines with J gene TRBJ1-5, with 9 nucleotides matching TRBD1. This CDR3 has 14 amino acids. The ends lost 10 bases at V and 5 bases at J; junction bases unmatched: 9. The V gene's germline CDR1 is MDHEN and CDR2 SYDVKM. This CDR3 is CATKQGAKDQPQHF. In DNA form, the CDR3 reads TGTGCCACCAAACAGGGGGCCAAGGATCAGCCCCAGCATTTT.